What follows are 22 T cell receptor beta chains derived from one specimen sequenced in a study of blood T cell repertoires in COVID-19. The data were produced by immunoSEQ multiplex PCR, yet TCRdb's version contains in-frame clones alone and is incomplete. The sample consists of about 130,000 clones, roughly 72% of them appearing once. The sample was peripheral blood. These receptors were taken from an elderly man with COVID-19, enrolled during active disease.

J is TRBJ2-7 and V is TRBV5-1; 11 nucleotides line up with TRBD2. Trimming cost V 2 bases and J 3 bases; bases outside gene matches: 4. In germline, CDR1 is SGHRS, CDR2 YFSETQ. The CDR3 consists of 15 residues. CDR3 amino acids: CASSFGTSGDYEQYF. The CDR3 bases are TGCGCCAGCAGCTTCGGGACTAGCGGAGACTACGAGCAGTACTTC. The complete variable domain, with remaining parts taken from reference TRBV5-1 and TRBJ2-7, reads KAGVTQTPRYLIKTRGQQVTLSCSPISGHRSVSWYQQTPGQGLQFLFEYFSETQRNKGNFPGRFSGRQFSNSRSEMNVSTLELGDSALYLCASSFGTSGDYEQYFGPGTRLTVT.

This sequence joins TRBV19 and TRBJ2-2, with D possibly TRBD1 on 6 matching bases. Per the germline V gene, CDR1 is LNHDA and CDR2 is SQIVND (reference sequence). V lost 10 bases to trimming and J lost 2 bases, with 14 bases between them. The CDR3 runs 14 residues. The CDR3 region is CATSGTSNTGELFF. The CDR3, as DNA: TGTGCCACCTCCGGGACATCAAACACCGGGGAGCTGTTTTTT. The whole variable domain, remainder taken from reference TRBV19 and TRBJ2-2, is DGGITQSPKYLFRKEGQNVTLSCEQNLNHDAMYWYRQDPGQGLRLIYYSQIVNDFQKGDIAEGYSVSREKKESFPLTVTSAQKNPTAFYLCATSGTSNTGELFFGEGSRLTVL.

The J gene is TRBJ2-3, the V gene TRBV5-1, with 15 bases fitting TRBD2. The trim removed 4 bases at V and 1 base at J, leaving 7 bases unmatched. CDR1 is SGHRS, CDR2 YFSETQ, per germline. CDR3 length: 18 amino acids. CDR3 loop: CASSTGLAGGPGTDTQYF. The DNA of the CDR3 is TGCGCCAGCAGCACCGGACTAGCGGGAGGGCCGGGCACAGATACGCAGTATTTT. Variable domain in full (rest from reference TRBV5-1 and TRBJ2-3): KAGVTQTPRYLIKTRGQQVTLSCSPISGHRSVSWYQQTPGQGLQFLFEYFSETQRNKGNFPGRFSGRQFSNSRSEMNVSTLELGDSALYLCASSTGLAGGPGTDTQYFGPGTRLTVL.

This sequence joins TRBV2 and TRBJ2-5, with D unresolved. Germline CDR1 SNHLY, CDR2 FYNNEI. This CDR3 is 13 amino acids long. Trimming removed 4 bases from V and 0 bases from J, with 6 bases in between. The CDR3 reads CASSGQYQETQYF. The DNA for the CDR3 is TGTGCCAGCAGTGGGCAGTACCAAGAGACCCAGTACTTC.

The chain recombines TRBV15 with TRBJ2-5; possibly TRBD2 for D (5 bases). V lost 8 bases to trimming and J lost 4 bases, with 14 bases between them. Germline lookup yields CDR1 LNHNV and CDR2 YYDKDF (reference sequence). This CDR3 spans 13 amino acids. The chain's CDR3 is CATCRMAGETQYF. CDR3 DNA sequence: TGTGCCACCTGCCGAATGGCGGGAGAGACCCAGTACTTC. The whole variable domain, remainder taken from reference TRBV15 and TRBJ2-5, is DAMVIQNPRYQVTQFGKPVTLSCSQTLNHNVMYWYQQKSSQAPKLLFHYYDKDFNNEADTPDNFQSRRPNTSFCFLDIRSPGLGDTAMYLCATCRMAGETQYFGPGTRLLVL.

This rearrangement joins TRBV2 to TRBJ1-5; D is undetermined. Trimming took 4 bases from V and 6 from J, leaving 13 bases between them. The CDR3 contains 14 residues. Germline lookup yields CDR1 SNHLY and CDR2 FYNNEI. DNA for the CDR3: TGTGCCAGCAGTGTCACCCCCACGGGTCAGCCCCAGCATTTT. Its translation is CASSVTPTGQPQHF.

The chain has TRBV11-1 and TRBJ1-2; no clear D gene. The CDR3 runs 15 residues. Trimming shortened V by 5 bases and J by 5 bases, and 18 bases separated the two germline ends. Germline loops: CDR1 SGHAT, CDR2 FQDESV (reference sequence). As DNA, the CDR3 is TGTGCCAGCAGCCCCGGAGACGTCCGCGATTATGGCTACACCTTC. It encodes CASSPGDVRDYGYTF. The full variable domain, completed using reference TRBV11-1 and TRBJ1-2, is EAEVAQSPRYKITEKSQAVAFWCDPISGHATLYWYRQILGQGPELLVQFQDESVVDDSQLPKDRFSAERLKGVDSTLKIQPAELGDSAMYLCASSPGDVRDYGYTFGSGTRLTVV.

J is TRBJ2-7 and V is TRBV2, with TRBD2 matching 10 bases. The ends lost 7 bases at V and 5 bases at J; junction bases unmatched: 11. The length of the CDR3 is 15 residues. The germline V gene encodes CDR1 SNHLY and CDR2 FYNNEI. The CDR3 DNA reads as TGTGCCAGCACCCCGGAGGGGACTAGCGCTGACGAGCAGTACTTC. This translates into CASTPEGTSADEQYF.

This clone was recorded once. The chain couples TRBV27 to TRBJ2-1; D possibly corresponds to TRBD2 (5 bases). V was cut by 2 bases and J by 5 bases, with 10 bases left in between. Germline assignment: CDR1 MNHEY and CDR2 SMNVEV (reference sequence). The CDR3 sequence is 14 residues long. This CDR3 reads CASSLSGPDNEQFF. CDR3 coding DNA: TGTGCCAGCAGTTTAAGCGGACCTGACAATGAGCAGTTCTTC.

The CDR3, as DNA: TGTGCCAGCAGCTCGCCGGGACAGGGTATCGGGGATGAGCAGTTCTTC. Translating it yields CASSSPGQGIGDEQFF. This rearrangement joins TRBV13 to TRBJ2-1; 9 nucleotides line up with TRBD1. Germline CDR1 PRHDT, CDR2 FYEKMQ (reference sequence). V lost 4 bases, J lost 8 bases, and 12 bases stayed unmatched. The CDR3 spans 16 residues.

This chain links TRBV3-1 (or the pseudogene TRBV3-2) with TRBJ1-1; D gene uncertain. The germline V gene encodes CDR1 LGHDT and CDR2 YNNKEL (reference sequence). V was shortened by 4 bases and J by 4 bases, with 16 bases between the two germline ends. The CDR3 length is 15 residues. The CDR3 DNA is TGTGCCAGCAGCCCAGCGACGGGGATGCTCACTGAAGCTTTCTTT. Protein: CASSPATGMLTEAFF.

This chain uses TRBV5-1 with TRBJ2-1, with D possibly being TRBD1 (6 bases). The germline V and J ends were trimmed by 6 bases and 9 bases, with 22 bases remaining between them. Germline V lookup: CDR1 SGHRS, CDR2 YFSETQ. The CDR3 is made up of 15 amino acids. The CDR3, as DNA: TGCGCCAGCAAGCTTAACGGGCAGGGGTTTGGTGAGCAGTTCTTC. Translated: CASKLNGQGFGEQFF.

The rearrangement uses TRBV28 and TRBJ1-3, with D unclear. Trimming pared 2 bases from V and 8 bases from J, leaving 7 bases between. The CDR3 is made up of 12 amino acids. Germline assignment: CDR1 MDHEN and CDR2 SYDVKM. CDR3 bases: TGTGCCAGCAGTTTAAAGGCGGACACCATATATTTT. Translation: CASSLKADTIYF.

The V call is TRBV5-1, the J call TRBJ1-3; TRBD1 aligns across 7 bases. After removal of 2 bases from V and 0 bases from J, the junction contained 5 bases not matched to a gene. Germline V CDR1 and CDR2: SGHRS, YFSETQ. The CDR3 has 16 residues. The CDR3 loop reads CASSLTGDISGNTIYF. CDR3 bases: TGCGCCAGCAGCTTAACAGGGGATATCTCTGGAAACACCATATATTTT.

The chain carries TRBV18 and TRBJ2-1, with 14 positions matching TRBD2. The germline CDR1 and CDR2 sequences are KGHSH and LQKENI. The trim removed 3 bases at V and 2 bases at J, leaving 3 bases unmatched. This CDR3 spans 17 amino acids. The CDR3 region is CASSPRLAGGPYNEQFF. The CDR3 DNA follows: TGTGCCAGCTCACCTAGACTAGCGGGAGGGCCCTACAATGAGCAGTTCTTC.

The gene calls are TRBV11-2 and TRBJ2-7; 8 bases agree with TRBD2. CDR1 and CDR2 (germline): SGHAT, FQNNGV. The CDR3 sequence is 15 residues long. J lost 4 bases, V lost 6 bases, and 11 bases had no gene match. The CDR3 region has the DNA TGTGCCAGCAGTCCCGGTGGGACTAGTGTTTACGAGCAGTACTTC. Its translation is CASSPGGTSVYEQYF.

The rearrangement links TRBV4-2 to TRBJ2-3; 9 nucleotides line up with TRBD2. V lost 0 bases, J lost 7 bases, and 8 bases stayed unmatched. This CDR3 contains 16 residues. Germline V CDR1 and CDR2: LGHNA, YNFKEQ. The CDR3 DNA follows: TGTGCCAGCAGCCAAGAACTCGGGACTAGCATAAATACGCAGTATTTT. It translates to CASSQELGTSINTQYF.

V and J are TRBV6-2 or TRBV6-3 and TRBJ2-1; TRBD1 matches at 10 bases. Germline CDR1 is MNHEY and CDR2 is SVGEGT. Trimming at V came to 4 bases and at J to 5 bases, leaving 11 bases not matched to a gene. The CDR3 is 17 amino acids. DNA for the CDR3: TGTGCCAGCAGTTCACCGCATTCCGGGACAGGGGACAATGAGCAGTTCTTC. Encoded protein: CASSSPHSGTGDNEQFF.

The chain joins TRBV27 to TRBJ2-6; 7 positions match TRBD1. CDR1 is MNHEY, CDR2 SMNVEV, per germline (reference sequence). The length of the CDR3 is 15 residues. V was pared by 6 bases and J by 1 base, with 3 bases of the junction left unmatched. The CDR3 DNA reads TGTGCCAGCAGCCGACAGGGTTCTGGGGCCAACGTCCTGACTTTC. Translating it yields CASSRQGSGANVLTF.

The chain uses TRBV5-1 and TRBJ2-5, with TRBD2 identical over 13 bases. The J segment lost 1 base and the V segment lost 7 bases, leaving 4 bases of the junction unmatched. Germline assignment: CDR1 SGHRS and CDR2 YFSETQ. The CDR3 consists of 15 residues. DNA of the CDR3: TGCGCCAGCGGGACTAGCGGGACACCCCAAGAGACCCAGTACTTC. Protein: CASGTSGTPQETQYF.

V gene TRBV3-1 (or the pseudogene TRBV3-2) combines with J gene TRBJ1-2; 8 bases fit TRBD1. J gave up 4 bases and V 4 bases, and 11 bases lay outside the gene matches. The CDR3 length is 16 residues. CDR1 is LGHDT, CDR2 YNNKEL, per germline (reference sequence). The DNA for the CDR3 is TGTGCCAGCAGCCCCTTTAAGGACAGGGTTTTCTATGGCTACACCTTC. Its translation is CASSPFKDRVFYGYTF.

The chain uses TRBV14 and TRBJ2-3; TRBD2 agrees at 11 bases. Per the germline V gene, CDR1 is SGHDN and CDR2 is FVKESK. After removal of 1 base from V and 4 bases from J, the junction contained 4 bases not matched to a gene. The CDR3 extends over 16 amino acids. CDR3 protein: CASSQGLAGSADTQYF. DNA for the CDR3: TGTGCCAGCAGCCAAGGACTAGCGGGAAGTGCAGATACGCAGTATTTT.